The next 20 T cell receptor beta chains were all read from a single sample in a study of shared clonotypes between healthy human individuals. Assay used: immunoSEQ multiplex PCR; TCRdb lists only in-frame clones, some missing. The data contain over a million clones, around 78% of them singletons. Sequencing input: memory CD4+ T cells from PBMCs. Subset meaning: CD45RA-negative fraction. These receptors all come from a man younger than 35 in good health. Some clones in this sample may be carry-over from other donors' samples.

The DNA for the CDR3 is TGTGCCAGCAGCTTGTCCCGTTTGAGGAGCACCGGGGAGCTGTTTTTT. Amino acids: CASSLSRLRSTGELFF. The V call is TRBV5-4, the J call TRBJ2-2; D uncertain. This CDR3 comprises 16 residues. Trimming took 1 base from V and 4 from J, leaving 14 bases between them. In germline, CDR1 is SGHNT, CDR2 YYREEE (reference sequence).

This clone was detected once. The gene calls are TRBV30 and TRBJ2-1; D might be TRBD1 (6 bases). Germline V lookup: CDR1 GTSNPN, CDR2 SVGIG (reference sequence). Trimming took off 2 bases at V and 2 bases at J, with 31 bases between the two ends. The CDR3 totals 21 residues. CDR3 region: CAWSNSRVLGGTAKTYNEQFF. CDR3 coding DNA: TGTGCCTGGAGTAATTCGAGGGTATTAGGGGGAACGGCGAAAACCTACAATGAGCAGTTCTTC.

This chain links TRBV5-4 with TRBJ2-7, with 11 bases lining up with TRBD2. The V gene end was trimmed by 0 bases and the J gene end by 3 bases; junction bases not matched to a gene: 5. From germline, CDR1 is SGHNT and CDR2 YYREEE (reference sequence). The CDR3 is made up of 16 amino acids. In nucleotides, the CDR3 is TGTGCCAGCAGCTTGGGTACCGGGACTAGCGGCTACGAGCAGTACTTC. It encodes CASSLGTGTSGYEQYF.

As for this clone: Just one base apart from a much larger clone, this may be a read error. Other DNA sequences of this sample code for an identical CDR3. The chain has TRBV28 and TRBJ1-5; D unclear. Germline V gene data show CDR1 as MDHEN and CDR2 as SYDVKM. The CDR3 sequence is 15 residues long. CDR3 in amino acids: CASSSPNSRDQRQHF. In nucleotides, the CDR3 is TGTGCTAGCAGTTCCCCGAACTCCCGGGATCAGCGCCAGCATTTT.

This chain connects TRBV4-1 to TRBJ2-5; D is unclear. Trimming shortened V by 4 bases and J by 0 bases, and 12 bases separated the two germline ends. From germline, CDR1 is MGHRA and CDR2 YSYEKL. The CDR3 covers 15 residues. The CDR3 DNA reads as TGCGCCAGCAGCCTGCGGAACGGAAACCAAGAGACCCAGTACTTC. Encoded protein: CASSLRNGNQETQYF.

The chain recombines TRBV27 with TRBJ1-2; 11 bases agree with TRBD1. The CDR3 runs to 14 residues. Germline V gives CDR1 MNHEY, CDR2 SMNVEV (reference sequence). V gave up 6 bases and J gave up 4 bases; unmatched junction bases: 4. The CDR3 sequence is CASRRTGGFYGYTF. The CDR3 DNA sequence: TGTGCCAGCAGGAGGACAGGGGGCTTCTATGGCTACACCTTC.

The chain links TRBV7-9 to TRBJ1-2; no firm D call. This CDR3 is built from 12 residues. The V gene lost 3 bases and the J gene lost 8 bases, with 10 bases spanning the gap. Germline V CDR1 and CDR2: SEHNR, FQNEAQ (reference sequence). The CDR3 sequence is CASSFEVGGYTF. The CDR3 DNA is TGTGCCAGCAGCTTCGAGGTTGGGGGCTACACCTTC.

A remark on this clone: The DNA is omitted, as the CDR3 cannot be located on it reliably, and the CDR3 follows TCRdb's listing. This sequence joins TRBV21-1 and TRBJ1-2. TRBV21-1 is a documented pseudogene. The CDR3 sequence runs 16 residues, both termini included. CDR3 protein: CASSKVGWGSNYGYTF.

The chain combines TRBV28 with TRBJ1-5; D is possibly TRBD1 (5 bases). CDR1 is MDHEN, CDR2 SYDVKM, per germline. Trimming stripped 6 bases from V and 2 bases from J, with 14 bases between. CDR3 length: 15 residues. CDR3 sequence reads: CASSYITGGNQPQHF. Written as DNA, the CDR3 is TGTGCCAGCAGCTATATCACGGGGGGCAATCAGCCCCAGCATTTT. The entire variable domain, with the rest obtained from reference TRBV28 and TRBJ1-5, is as follows: DVKVTQSSRYLVKRTGEKVFLECVQDMDHENMFWYRQDPGLGLRLIYFSYDVKMKEKGDIPEGYSVSREKKERFSLILESASTNQTSMYLCASSYITGGNQPQHFGDGTRLSIL.

The chain carries TRBV9 and TRBJ2-3; 10 bases match TRBD2. V lost 3 bases to trimming and J lost 3 bases; unmatched junction nucleotides: 13. From germline, CDR1 is SGDLS and CDR2 YYNGEE. The CDR3 has 18 residues. CDR3 DNA: TGTGCCAGCAGCGAATCAAGCGGGAGGGCCATTTTAACAGATACGCAGTATTTT. It yields the protein CASSESSGRAILTDTQYF.

The chain couples TRBV20-1 to TRBJ2-7; possibly TRBD2 for D (5 bases). The CDR3 runs to 11 residues. Germline V gives CDR1 DFQATT, CDR2 SNEGSKA (reference sequence). Trimming took off 7 bases at V and 2 bases at J, with 9 bases between the two ends. The DNA of the CDR3 is TGCAGTGGTCGGAGGACCTACGAGCAGTACTTC. Translating it yields CSGRRTYEQYF.

The J gene is TRBJ2-3, the V gene TRBV27, with D perhaps TRBD2 (6 bases). Germline V gives CDR1 MNHEY, CDR2 SMNVEV (reference sequence). V shed 6 bases and J shed 0 bases, with 19 bases lying between them. This CDR3 is built from 17 residues. CDR3 residues: CASSLRTGLSSTDTQYF. CDR3 nucleotide sequence: TGTGCCAGCAGCCTAAGAACGGGACTTTCTAGCACAGATACGCAGTATTTT.

The J gene is TRBJ2-3, the V gene TRBV5-1; TRBD2 agrees at 8 bases. Germline-derived CDR1 and CDR2 are SGHRS and YFSETQ. The CDR3 covers 15 residues. J lost 0 bases, V lost 3 bases, and 3 bases had no gene match. CDR3 DNA sequence: TGCGCCAGCAGCTCGACTAGCGCTAGCACAGATACGCAGTATTTT. This translates into CASSSTSASTDTQYF.

This clone was observed a few times. Other DNA sequences within the sample encode an identical CDR3. The CDR3 loop reads CASSVGTGGNTIYF. DNA for the CDR3: TGTGCCAGCAGCGTGGGGACAGGAGGAAACACCATATATTTT. The genes are TRBV9 and TRBJ1-3; TRBD1 matches 8 bases. The junction had 2 bases not matched to a gene; V was cut back by 2 bases and J by 4 bases. The CDR3 loop spans 14 amino acids. Per the germline V gene, CDR1 is SGDLS and CDR2 is YYNGEE.

The chain combines TRBV28 with TRBJ1-4; D not certain. V was trimmed by 1 base and J by 8 bases, leaving 17 bases between them. CDR1 is MDHEN, CDR2 SYDVKM, per germline. CDR3 length equals 16 residues. In DNA form, the CDR3 reads TGTGCCAGCAGTTTATCTTCGGGGTCTGGTTCAGAAAAACTGTTTTTT. The encoded protein is CASSLSSGSGSEKLFF.

This rearrangement joins TRBV11-2 to TRBJ2-3, with no clear D. Germline CDR1 and CDR2: SGHAT and FQNNGV. The CDR3 has 17 residues. V dropped 1 base and J dropped 0 bases, with 14 bases sitting between them. DNA for the CDR3: TGTGCCAGCAGCTTAGGGTTCGGTGGCAGAAGCACAGATACGCAGTATTTT. It encodes CASSLGFGGRSTDTQYF.

This rearrangement joins TRBV6-6 to TRBJ2-7; D gene ambiguous. The CDR3 is made up of 13 amino acids. Germline V gene data show CDR1 as MNHNY and CDR2 as SVGAGI (reference sequence). The V end was cut by 0 bases, the J end by 4 bases, with 7 bases between. The CDR3 nucleotides are TGTGCCAGCAGTTACTCGACCGATTACGAGCAGTACTTC. It encodes CASSYSTDYEQYF.

The genes are TRBV6-1 and TRBJ2-4, with 9 bases matching TRBD2. This CDR3 contains 14 residues. Trimming at V came to 2 bases and at J to 8 bases, leaving 4 bases not matched to a gene. Germline V gives CDR1 MNHNS, CDR2 SASEGT. CDR3 in DNA: TGTGCCAGCAGTGAAAGTGGCGGGGGGGACATTCAGTACTTC. Encoded protein: CASSESGGGDIQYF.

This chain's CDR3 is CSVGANSNTGELFF. The CDR3 DNA reads as TGCAGCGTTGGGGCGAATTCGAACACCGGGGAGCTGTTTTTT. The chain combines TRBV29-1 with TRBJ2-2, with D unresolved. The CDR3 runs to 14 residues. CDR1 is SQVTM and CDR2 is ANQGSEA in the germline V gene. Trimming left V 4 bases short and J 0 bases short, with 9 bases between.

This clone occurred a few times. This CDR3 is CASSLITGVEQFF. For the CDR3, the DNA is TGTGCCAGCAGCTTAATTACGGGAGTGGAGCAGTTCTTC. V is TRBV7-3 and J is TRBJ2-1, with D perhaps matching TRBD2 (6 bases). Germline V gives CDR1 SGHTA, CDR2 FQGTGA. Trimming cost V 1 base and J 10 bases, with 11 bases left between them. The CDR3 contains 13 residues.